This T cell receptor beta chain was captured in a study of blood T cell repertoires in COVID-19. Source study methods: Estimation of nucleated cell counts relied on the amplification of reference gene primers. The assay was immunoSEQ multiplex PCR, and TCRdb's table has in-frame clones only and misses some. V and J calls and clone size come straight from that table; D and trimming were deduced from the DNA. The table shows over 300,000 clones, with roughly 88% occurring only once. Participants' own reports of clinical history determined their cohort assignment. Trimming shortened V by 1 base and J by 3 bases, and 12 bases separated the two germline ends. The length of the CDR3 is 16 residues. Germline V gene lookup returns CDR1 SEHNR and CDR2 FQNEAQ (reference sequence).

The source material was PBMCs or T cells enriched from blood (not recorded which). The clonotype was recovered from a woman aged 25 to 45 with acute COVID-19. The V and J genes are TRBV7-9 and TRBJ1-4, with D tentatively TRBD1 (6 bases). CDR3 in DNA: TGTGCCAGCAGCTTAGATGGTCAGGGGCCTAATGAAAAACTGTTTTTT. It encodes CASSLDGQGPNEKLFF.